A single sample gave rise to the 18 T cell receptor beta chains below, sequenced in a study of shared clonotypes between healthy human individuals. Sequenced by immunoSEQ multiplex PCR; TCRdb stores in-frame clones only, minus some. Among some 1.5 million clones listed, approximately 97% were seen once. The sample was naive CD4+ T cells sorted from blood. Subset denoted: CD45RA+ positively selected. These receptor sequences come from a man aged 25-45 years in good health.

The V and J genes are TRBV7-7 and TRBJ2-7, with D possibly being TRBD1 (6 bases). This CDR3 region has 13 residues. Per the germline V gene, CDR1 is SSHAT and CDR2 is FNYEAQ (reference sequence). V was pared by 5 bases and J by 1 base, with 9 bases between. The CDR3 region has the DNA TGTGCCAGCAGCAGGGACACTTCCTACGAGCAGTACTTC. Its protein is CASSRDTSYEQYF.

This chain uses TRBV5-3 with TRBJ2-7; D not certain. TRBV5-3 is recorded as an ORF, its role being uncertain. The CDR3 has 16 amino acids. Between the trimmed V and J ends, which lost 0 bases and 4 bases, there was a span of 17 bases. The CDR3 DNA sequence: TGTGCCAGAAGCTTGGCCGTGGCTAGATTTTGTTACGAGCAGTACTTC. Translating gives CARSLAVARFCYEQYF.

As DNA, the CDR3 is TGTGCCAGCAGCCCAGGACTAGCGGGAGGGCTGGAGACCCAGTACTTC. This encodes CASSPGLAGGLETQYF. J is TRBJ2-5 and V is TRBV5-6, with 15 bases aligning to TRBD2. The V and J ends lost 4 bases and 5 bases, in that order; junction bases with no gene match: 6. The length of the CDR3 is 16 residues. Germline V lookup: CDR1 SGHDT, CDR2 YYEEEE.

V gene TRBV2 combines with J gene TRBJ2-4; D is uncertain. In germline, CDR1 is SNHLY, CDR2 FYNNEI. The CDR3 consists of 15 residues. With 6 bases removed from V and 0 bases from J, the gap between germline ends came to 12 bases. CDR3 amino acids: CASRSQTVAKNIQYF. The CDR3 DNA follows: TGTGCCAGCAGGTCCCAGACGGTAGCCAAAAACATTCAGTACTTC.

This chain connects TRBV2 to TRBJ1-5; perhaps TRBD1 as D (5 bases). Trimming pared 3 bases from V and 0 bases from J, leaving 9 bases between. CDR3 length equals 15 residues. Germline loops: CDR1 SNHLY, CDR2 FYNNEI. The CDR3 nucleotides read TGTGCCAGCAGTGATACAGGACATAGCAATCAGCCCCAGCATTTT. It specifies CASSDTGHSNQPQHF.

The genes are TRBV15 and TRBJ1-1; D is unresolved. V lost 5 bases to trimming and J lost 0 bases, with 10 bases between them. The CDR3 consists of 14 residues. Germline loops: CDR1 LNHNV, CDR2 YYDKDF (reference sequence). The CDR3 region has the DNA TGTGCCACCAGCGGCTTACTTTTGAACACTGAAGCTTTCTTT. It specifies CATSGLLLNTEAFF. Full variable domain (missing parts from reference TRBV15 and TRBJ1-1): DAMVIQNPRYQVTQFGKPVTLSCSQTLNHNVMYWYQQKSSQAPKLLFHYYDKDFNNEADTPDNFQSRRPNTSFCFLDIRSPGLGDTAMYLCATSGLLLNTEAFFGQGTRLTVV.

Details on this clone: The junction departs from the called germline gene at one end, perhaps through a read error. The chain uses TRBV5-1 and TRBJ2-6; D gene ambiguous. Germline V lookup: CDR1 SGHRS, CDR2 YFSETQ. The CDR3 is 15 residues long. CDR3 DNA sequence: TGCGCCAGCAGCAACAGCAACCCTGGGGTCAACGTCCTGACTTTC. This sequence encodes CASSNSNPGVNVLTF.

The genes are TRBV6-6 and TRBJ2-1; D may correspond to TRBD1 or TRBD2 (6 bases each). The CDR3 has 15 amino acids. The V gene lost 2 bases and the J gene lost 0 bases, with 8 bases spanning the gap. Germline V lookup: CDR1 MNHNY, CDR2 SVGAGI (reference sequence). The CDR3 DNA is TGTGCCAGCAGTTACCGGGGGCACTCCTACAATGAGCAGTTCTTC. This codes for CASSYRGHSYNEQFF.

J is TRBJ2-7 and V is TRBV7-8, with a weak D call TRBD2 (6 bases). CDR1 and CDR2 from the germline V gene are SGHVS and FQNEAQ. Trimming pared 7 bases from V and 6 bases from J, leaving 28 bases between. This CDR3 contains 17 residues. CDR3 sequence (DNA): TGTGCCAGCATCAAAAGGGACTCACTAGAGGTGTCTACCGAGCAGTACTTC. Its translation: CASIKRDSLEVSTEQYF.

The rearrangement uses TRBV19 and TRBJ1-2; maybe TRBD1 (6 bases). The CDR3 has 13 residues. Per the germline V gene, CDR1 is LNHDA and CDR2 is SQIVND (reference sequence). V was cut by 2 bases and J by 9 bases, with 13 bases left in between. The CDR3 is CASSIREGGRYTF. The CDR3 coding sequence is TGTGCCAGTAGTATAAGGGAAGGGGGACGCTACACCTTC.

V usage is TRBV9 and J usage is TRBJ2-5; D is unclear. The length of the CDR3 is 18 residues. The germline CDR1 and CDR2 sequences are SGDLS and YYNGEE. Between the trimmed V and J ends, which lost 0 bases and 1 base, there was a span of 19 bases. CDR3 sequence (DNA): TGTGCCAGCAGCGTAGACGGAAGGTTAGCTGCTCCCCAAGAGACCCAGTACTTC. Its protein product is CASSVDGRLAAPQETQYF. Supplemented by reference TRBV9 and TRBJ2-5, the full variable domain reads DSGVTQTPKHLITATGQRVTLRCSPRSGDLSVYWYQQSLDQGLQFLIQYYNGEERAKGNILERFSAQQFPDLHSELNLSSLELGDSALYFCASSVDGRLAAPQETQYFGPGTRLLVL.

The chain uses TRBV1 and TRBJ2-1; the DNA was not compared with TRBD2, the D call given in the table. TRBV1 corresponds to a pseudogene. The length of the CDR3 is 12 residues. The CDR3 nucleotides are TGCACCAGCAGCCTAATATGCGATGAGCAGTTCTTC. This sequence encodes CTSSLICDEQFF.

The gene calls are TRBV5-8 and TRBJ1-2; 9 nucleotides match TRBD1. Germline assignment: CDR1 SGHTS and CDR2 YDEGEE. The ends lost 0 bases at V and 8 bases at J; junction bases unmatched: 8. The CDR3 length is 15 residues. The CDR3 DNA is TGTGCCAGCAGCTTGGGTACACACAGGGGGCGCGGCTACACCTTC. Its protein product is CASSLGTHRGRGYTF.

In its sample, this clone was seen a few times. The V call is TRBV21-1, the J call TRBJ2-2; the table gives TRBD1 as D, unverified against the DNA. TRBV21-1 is designated a pseudogene. The CDR3 spans 15 residues. The CDR3 sequence: CASRSGQANTGELFF. The CDR3 coding sequence is TGTGCCAGCAGGTCGGGACAGGCGAACACCGGGGAGCTGTTTTTT.

V is TRBV18 and J is TRBJ1-5; a possible D gene is TRBD1 (5 bases). The V gene's germline CDR1 is KGHSH and CDR2 LQKENI. This CDR3 is built from 15 residues. V shed 0 bases and J shed 2 bases, with 8 bases lying between them. The DNA of the CDR3 is TGTGCCAGCTCACCACCGGGGCAGCGCAATCAGCCCCAGCATTTT. Its protein is CASSPPGQRNQPQHF.

In nucleotides, the CDR3 is TGTGCCATTGGACAGGCCGGCGGCTACACCTTC. The encoded protein is CAIGQAGGYTF. The V gene is TRBV28, the J gene TRBJ1-2; TRBD1 aligns across 7 bases. The V and J ends lost 10 bases and 8 bases, in that order; junction bases with no gene match: 7. The CDR3 totals 11 residues. Per germline, CDR1 MDHEN and CDR2 SYDVKM.

Details on this clone: The sample holds other DNA sequences that translate to the same CDR3. The chain recombines TRBV7-9 with TRBJ2-7; 12 bases map to TRBD2. V was clipped by 0 bases and J by 1 base; unmatched bases: 1. CDR3 size: 16 residues. CDR1 and CDR2 from the germline V gene are SEHNR and FQNEAQ (reference sequence). This CDR3 reads CASSLALAGGSYEQYF. The CDR3 region has the DNA TGTGCCAGCAGCTTAGCACTAGCGGGAGGATCCTACGAGCAGTACTTC. Combining the CDR3 with reference TRBV7-9 and TRBJ2-7 gives the whole variable domain DTGVSQNPRHKITKRGQNVTFRCDPISEHNRLYWYRQTLGQGPEFLTYFQNEAQLEKSRLLSDRFSAERPKGSFSTLEIQRTEQGDSAMYLCASSLALAGGSYEQYFGPGTRLTVT.

The chain combines TRBV9 with TRBJ1-5, with D perhaps matching TRBD1 (5 bases). The CDR3 has 12 residues. V was trimmed by 3 bases and J by 7 bases, leaving 8 bases between them. The germline gives CDR1 SGDLS, CDR2 YYNGEE. The CDR3 protein is CASSAGDQPQHF. DNA for the CDR3: TGTGCCAGCAGCGCCGGGGACCAGCCCCAGCATTTT.